Listed below are T cell receptor beta chains from one sample, sequenced in a study of T cell responses to AZD1222 COVID-19 vaccine. TCRdb's table, derived via immunoSEQ multiplex PCR, lists solely in-frame clones and lacks some. The top ten hold about 5.2% of the sample, which has 82,000 or so clones, 85% to 95% seen once. The sequencing here drew on peripheral blood, taken on day 0 of AZD1222 vaccination. These receptors all stem from an adult in good health. Each CDR3 is given with its conserved first and last residue. D genes are given only for firm matches. The size field is filled for only some rows; it gives once, few, many or a size class.

-,TRBV11-3,TRBJ2-7,-,14,CASSPGYNSYEQYF,TGTGCCAGCAGCCCAGGATACAACTCCTACGAGCAGTACTTC
-,TRBV12-3/TRBV12-4,TRBJ2-5,-,11,CASSGRETQYF,TGTGCCAGCAGTGGTCGAGAGACCCAGTACTTC
-,TRBV7-8,TRBJ2-7,-,17,CASSLAGERGQMYEQYF,TGTGCCAGCAGCTTAGCCGGCGAGAGGGGTCAAATGTACGAGCAGTACTTC
-,TRBV7-9,TRBJ1-4,-,14,CASSLGGAREKLFF,TGTGCCAGCAGCTTAGGCGGGGCGCGGGAAAAACTGTTTTTT
-,TRBV6-5,TRBJ1-2,TRBD1,13,CASSYEGADGYTF,TGTGCCAGCAGTTACGAGGGGGCTGATGGCTACACCTTC
-,TRBV5-6,TRBJ1-5,-,13,CASSLGRVQPQHF,TGTGCCAGCAGCTTGGGCAGGGTCCAGCCCCAGCATTTT
-,TRBV7-2,TRBJ2-5,TRBD1,15,CASSLGDRGQETQYF,TGTGCCAGCAGCTTAGGCGACAGGGGGCAAGAGACCCAGTACTTC
-,TRBV19,TRBJ1-5,-,14,CASSSGRGNQPQHF,TGTGCCAGTAGTTCGGGTCGGGGCAATCAGCCCCAGCATTTT
-,TRBV27,TRBJ2-4,TRBD1,13,CASKLTGENIQYF,TGTGCCAGCAAATTGACAGGGGAAAACATTCAGTACTTC
once,TRBV28,TRBJ1-6,TRBD1,16,CASSSRTGGKFSPLHF,TGTGCCAGCAGTTCCCGGACAGGAGGGAAATTTTCACCCCTCCACTTT
-,TRBV5-1,TRBJ2-7,TRBD1,14,CASSPGQGGYEQYF,TGCGCCAGCAGCCCGGGACAGGGAGGATACGAGCAGTACTTC
-,TRBV18,TRBJ2-1,TRBD2,17,CASSPAGGTSGGHEQFF,TGTGCCAGCTCACCGGCCGGGGGAACTAGCGGGGGGCATGAGCAGTTCTTC
few,TRBV5-1,TRBJ1-2,TRBD1,13,CASSQTGDYGYTF,TGCGCCAGCAGCCAAACAGGGGACTATGGCTACACCTTC
-,TRBV10-3,TRBJ1-3,-,15,CAISESIGPGNTIYF,TGTGCCATCAGTGAGTCGATCGGTCCTGGAAACACCATATATTTT
-,TRBV5-1,TRBJ1-6,-,16,CASSLGGIWDGLPLHF,TGCGCCAGCAGCTTGGGCGGAATTTGGGATGGTTTACCCCTCCACTTT
-,TRBV5-1,TRBJ1-4,TRBD1,15,CASRYRTGGQEKLFF,TGCGCCAGCAGATATCGGACAGGGGGGCAGGAAAAACTGTTTTTT
-,TRBV6-2/TRBV6-3,TRBJ2-7,TRBD2,13,CASSAGVAYEQYF,TGTGCCAGCAGTGCGGGGGTCGCCTACGAGCAGTACTTC
-,TRBV12-3/TRBV12-4,TRBJ2-7,-,11,CASSSRNEQYF,TGTGCCAGCAGTTCGCGTAATGAGCAGTACTTC